This T cell receptor beta chain was captured by sequencing in a study of shared clonotypes between healthy human individuals. On the study more broadly: Researchers assigned three CD4 naive, three CD4 memory, two CD8 naive and one CD8 memory plate to each donor.

Study results and limitations: Expectations were that clonotype sharing among donors would be affected by sequencing depth.

Comments on this clone: No antigen is known for it.

V was shortened by 4 bases and J by 5 bases, with 15 bases between the two germline ends. This CDR3 spans 14 amino acids. Germline CDR1 and CDR2: SGHRS and YFSETQ. The protocol was immunoSEQ multiplex PCR, while the TCRdb copy is restricted to in-frame clones and leaves out a portion. The sample shows 1 million to 1.2 million clones, 70% to 80% of them seen only once. The study drew its donors from healthy HIV-negative adults without recent acute infections or vaccinations. Source material: memory CD4+ T cells from PBMCs. Subset noted: CD45RA-negative fraction. This sequence originates from a man aged 18-30 years in good health. Some clones in this sample may be carry-over from other donors' samples. The rearrangement links TRBV5-1 to TRBJ2-5; D unresolved. The CDR3 coding sequence is TGCGCCAGCAGCCCGCCGGATTCCGGGGAGACCCAGTACTTC. This encodes CASSPPDSGETQYF.